Following are 13 T cell receptor beta chains from one sample sequenced in a study of response to subunit inactivated influenza vaccine. TCRdb reanalysed the RT-PCR reads using MiXCR and keeps one entry per CDR3 protein. The data contain over 150,000 distinct CDR3 sequences, approximately 14% of them singletons. Source: CD8+ T cells sorted from PBMCs, taken more than 4 days after vaccination. These receptors were obtained from a man aged 50 to 60 who received an inactivated influenza vaccine.

This clonotype was detected many times. This chain joins TRBV7-9 and TRBJ2-2, with 11 bases aligning to TRBD1. Germline V lookup: CDR1 SEHNR, CDR2 FQNEAQ (reference sequence). The CDR3 length is 16 residues. V shed 5 bases, J shed 5 bases, and the junction held 7 bases outside the gene matches. The CDR3 spells CASSPRDRGNTGELFF. CDR3 sequence (DNA): TGTGCCAGCAGCCCCCGGGACAGGGGGAATACCGGGGAGCTGTTTTTT.

Details on this clonotype: A junction boundary mismatches the germline segment, possibly from a read error. This sequence joins TRBV13 and TRBJ2-3, with TRBD2 identical over 10 bases. Looked up from germline, CDR1 is PRHDT and CDR2 is FYEKMQ (reference sequence). This CDR3 has 16 residues. CDR3 region: CSSSSTGTSARNTQYF. The CDR3 DNA is TGTTCCAGCAGCTCAACCGGGACTAGCGCCAGGAATACGCAGTATTTT.

J is TRBJ2-3 and V is TRBV7-6, with D tentatively TRBD1 or TRBD2 (6 bases each). This CDR3 comprises 17 residues. Germline V gives CDR1 SGHVS, CDR2 FNYEAQ. V shed 0 bases and J shed 4 bases, with 17 bases lying between them. CDR3 in amino acids: CASSLASWGAGSDTQYF. The CDR3 DNA is TGTGCCAGCAGCTTAGCGAGTTGGGGGGCTGGGTCAGATACGCAGTATTTT.

This clonotype has only a few counts. The chain couples TRBV29-1 to TRBJ2-7, with 8 bases matching TRBD1. Trimming cost V 6 bases and J 2 bases; bases outside gene matches: 15. This CDR3 has 16 amino acids. CDR1 and CDR2 (germline): SQVTM, ANQGSEA. The CDR3 DNA sequence: TGCAGCGTCGCCGGGACAGGCCTACGCCAAACCTACGAGCAGTACTTC. Translating it yields CSVAGTGLRQTYEQYF.

J is TRBJ2-7 and V is TRBV4-1; D not certain. CDR1 and CDR2 (germline): MGHRA, YSYEKL. Trimming removed 1 base at V and 5 bases at J, with 9 bases between. There are 13 residues in the CDR3. In DNA form, the CDR3 reads TGCGCCAGCAGCCAAGTTATCGATCACGAGCAGTACTTC. It translates to CASSQVIDHEQYF.

Ten or more counts support this clonotype. The rearrangement uses TRBV29-1 and TRBJ2-1, with 8 bases matching TRBD1. CDR1 is SQVTM and CDR2 is ANQGSEA in the germline V gene. The CDR3 runs to 15 residues. J gave up 4 bases and V 6 bases, and 11 bases lay outside the gene matches. The CDR3 bases are TGCAGCGTGAAGGGGAGCGGACAGGGTTACAATGAGCAGTTCTTC. Residues: CSVKGSGQGYNEQFF.

Only a few counts were recorded for this clonotype. V gene TRBV4-3 combines with J gene TRBJ1-4, with TRBD1 identical over 9 bases. V shed 2 bases, J shed 8 bases, and the junction held 9 bases outside the gene matches. This CDR3 is built from 16 residues. The germline V gene encodes CDR1 LGHNA and CDR2 YSLEER. CDR3 sequence reads: CASSQKEQGAQEKLFF. The CDR3 coding sequence is TGCGCCAGCAGCCAAAAGGAACAGGGGGCGCAAGAAAAACTGTTTTTT.

This clonotype came up a few times. The chain recombines TRBV15 with TRBJ1-5; D perhaps matches TRBD1 (5 bases). This CDR3 spans 15 amino acids. Germline V CDR1 and CDR2: LNHNV, YYDKDF (reference sequence). V shed 5 bases and J shed 0 bases, with 11 bases lying between them. The CDR3 coding sequence is TGTGCCACCAGCTCCGGGGCGAATAGCAATCAGCCCCAGCATTTT. The encoded protein is CATSSGANSNQPQHF.

The sample holds a few counts of this clonotype. The J gene is TRBJ2-2, the V gene TRBV12-3 or TRBV12-4; D unresolved. Trimming removed 1 base at V and 5 bases at J, with 5 bases between. CDR3 length: 13 amino acids. CDR3: CASSLVLTGELFF. CDR3 bases: TGTGCCAGCAGTTTAGTTTTGACCGGGGAGCTGTTTTTT.

The sample holds many counts of this clonotype. The genes are TRBV6-5 and TRBJ2-3, with TRBD1 matching 7 bases. V gave up 4 bases and J gave up 2 bases; unmatched junction bases: 6. CDR1 is MNHEY and CDR2 is SVGAGI in the germline V gene. CDR3 length: 15 amino acids. CDR3 DNA: TGTGCCAGCAGTTCCCTGACAGGGAACACAGATACGCAGTATTTT. Protein: CASSSLTGNTDTQYF.

The rearrangement uses TRBV6-5 and TRBJ2-3, with 11 bases fitting TRBD2. CDR3 length: 15 residues. Germline V CDR1 and CDR2: MNHEY, SVGAGI. With V trimmed by 4 bases and J by 4 bases, 4 bases remained unmatched. The CDR3 sequence is CASSLAGGQADTQYF. The CDR3, as DNA: TGTGCCAGCAGTTTAGCGGGGGGGCAAGCAGATACGCAGTATTTT.

The V and J genes are TRBV7-2 and TRBJ2-3; TRBD1 or TRBD2 may be the D gene (5 bases each). Trimming took off 4 bases at V and 2 bases at J, with 10 bases between the two ends. The CDR3 spans 14 residues. From germline, CDR1 is SGHTA and CDR2 FQGNSA. The CDR3 spells CASSWGPLTDTQYF. The CDR3 DNA is TGTGCCAGCAGCTGGGGACCCCTCACAGATACGCAGTATTTT.

This clonotype occurred many times. The chain carries TRBV7-2 and TRBJ2-7; 8 bases are a match to TRBD2. Germline lookup yields CDR1 SGHTA and CDR2 FQGNSA. This CDR3 comprises 15 residues. J was trimmed by 3 bases and V by 1 base; bases with no gene match: 5. The CDR3 DNA reads TGTGCCAGCAGCTTAGGGGTGGCGGGAGGCTACGAGCAGTACTTC. It codes for CASSLGVAGGYEQYF. Filled out from reference TRBV7-2 and TRBJ2-7, the complete variable domain reads GAGVSQSPSNKVTEKGKDVELRCDPISGHTALYWYRQSLGQGLEFLIYFQGNSAPDKSGLPSDRFSAERTGGSVSTLTIQRTQQEDSAVYLCASSLGVAGGYEQYFGPGTRLTVT.